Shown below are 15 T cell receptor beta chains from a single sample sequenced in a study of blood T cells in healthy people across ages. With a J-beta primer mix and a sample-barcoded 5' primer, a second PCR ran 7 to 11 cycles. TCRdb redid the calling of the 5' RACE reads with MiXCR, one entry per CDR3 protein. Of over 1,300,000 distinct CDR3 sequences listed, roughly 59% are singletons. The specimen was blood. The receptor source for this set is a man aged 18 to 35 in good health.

The CDR3 loop is CASSLGEITHFQYF. In DNA, the CDR3 is TGTGCCAGCAGCTTGGGGGAAATAACACACTTTCAGTACTTC. The chain carries TRBV5-4 and TRBJ2-5; D remains ambiguous. V was trimmed by 0 bases and J by 11 bases, leaving 17 bases between them. CDR1 SGHNT and CDR2 YYREEE come from the germline V gene (reference sequence). The CDR3 loop spans 14 amino acids.

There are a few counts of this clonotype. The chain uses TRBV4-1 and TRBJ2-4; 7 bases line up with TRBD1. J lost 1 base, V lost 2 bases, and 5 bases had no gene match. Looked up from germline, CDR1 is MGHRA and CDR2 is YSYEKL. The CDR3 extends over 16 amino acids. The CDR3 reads CASSQPRQGAKNIQYF. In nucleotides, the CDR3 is TGCGCCAGCAGCCAACCCCGACAGGGCGCCAAAAACATTCAGTACTTC.

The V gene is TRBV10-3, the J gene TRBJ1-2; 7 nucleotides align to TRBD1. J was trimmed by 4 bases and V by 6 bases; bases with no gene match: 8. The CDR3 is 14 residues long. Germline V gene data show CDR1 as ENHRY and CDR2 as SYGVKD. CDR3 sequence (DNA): TGTGCCATCAGAACAGACAGGGATGGCTATGGCTACACCTTC. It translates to CAIRTDRDGYGYTF.

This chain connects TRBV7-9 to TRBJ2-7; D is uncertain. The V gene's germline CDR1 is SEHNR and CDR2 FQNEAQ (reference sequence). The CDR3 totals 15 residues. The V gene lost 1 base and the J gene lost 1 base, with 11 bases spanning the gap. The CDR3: CASSLVGSKSYEQYF. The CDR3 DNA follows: TGTGCCAGCAGCTTAGTGGGCAGTAAGTCCTACGAGCAGTACTTC.

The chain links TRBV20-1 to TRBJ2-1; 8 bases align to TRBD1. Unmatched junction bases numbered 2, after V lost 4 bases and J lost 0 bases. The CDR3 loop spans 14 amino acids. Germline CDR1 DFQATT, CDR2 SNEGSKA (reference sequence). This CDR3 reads CSATDRVSYNEQFF. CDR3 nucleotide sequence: TGCAGTGCTACGGACAGGGTCTCCTACAATGAGCAGTTCTTC.

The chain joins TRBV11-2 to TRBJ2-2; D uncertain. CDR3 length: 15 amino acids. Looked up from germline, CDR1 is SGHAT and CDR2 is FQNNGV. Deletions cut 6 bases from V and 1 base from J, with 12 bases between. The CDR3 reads CASRKIRRNTGELFF. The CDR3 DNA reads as TGTGCCAGCAGAAAGATCCGTCGGAACACCGGGGAGCTGTTTTTT. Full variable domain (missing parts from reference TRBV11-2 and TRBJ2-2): EAGVAQSPRYKIIEKRQSVAFWCNPISGHATLYWYQQILGQGPKLLIQFQNNGVVDDSQLPKDRFSAERLKGVDSTLKIQPAKLEDSAVYLCASRKIRRNTGELFFGEGSRLTVL.

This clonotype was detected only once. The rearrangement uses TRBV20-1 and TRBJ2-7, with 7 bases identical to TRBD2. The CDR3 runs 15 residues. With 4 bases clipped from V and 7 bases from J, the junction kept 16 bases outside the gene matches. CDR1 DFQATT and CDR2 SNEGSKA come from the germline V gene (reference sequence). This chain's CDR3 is CSATTSAISYNEQYF. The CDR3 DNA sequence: TGCAGTGCTACAACTAGCGCTATATCCTACAATGAGCAGTACTTC.

The CDR3 DNA follows: TGTGCCAGCAGTATGCCCGGGACACCTTCCGGGACTAGCGGGAGGTATGAGGGTAGGAATGAGCAGTTCTTC. This encodes CASSMPGTPSGTSGRYEGRNEQFF. The chain joins TRBV6-2 or TRBV6-3 to TRBJ2-1; 15 nucleotides align to TRBD2. V was pared by 5 bases and J by 7 bases, with 30 bases of the junction left unmatched. The CDR3 covers 24 residues. Germline CDR1 reads MNHEY; CDR2 reads SVGEGT.

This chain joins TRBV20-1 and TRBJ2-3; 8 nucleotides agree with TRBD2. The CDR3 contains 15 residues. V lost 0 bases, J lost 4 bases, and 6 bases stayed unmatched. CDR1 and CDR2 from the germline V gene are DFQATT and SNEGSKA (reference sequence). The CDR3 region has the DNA TGCAGTGCTAGAGATGAAGGGCGGGGGGCAGATACGCAGTATTTT. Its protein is CSARDEGRGADTQYF.

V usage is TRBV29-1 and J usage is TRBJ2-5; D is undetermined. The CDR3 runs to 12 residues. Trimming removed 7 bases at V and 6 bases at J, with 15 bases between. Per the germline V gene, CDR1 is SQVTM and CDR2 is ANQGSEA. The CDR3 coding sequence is TGCAGCGGAATAGGGATTTTGAAGACCCAGTACTTC. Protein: CSGIGILKTQYF. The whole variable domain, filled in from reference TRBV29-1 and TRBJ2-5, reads SAVISQKPSRDICQRGTSLTIQCQVDSQVTMMFWYRQQPGQSLTLIATANQGSEATYESGFVIDKFPISRPNLTFSTLTVSNMSPEDSSIYLCSGIGILKTQYFGPGTRLLVL.

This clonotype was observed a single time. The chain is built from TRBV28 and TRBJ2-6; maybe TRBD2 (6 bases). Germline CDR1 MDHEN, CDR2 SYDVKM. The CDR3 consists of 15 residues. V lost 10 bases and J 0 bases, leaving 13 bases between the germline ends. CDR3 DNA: TGTGCCACCTTAGCGGACCTCTCTGGGGCCAACGTCCTGACTTTC. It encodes CATLADLSGANVLTF.

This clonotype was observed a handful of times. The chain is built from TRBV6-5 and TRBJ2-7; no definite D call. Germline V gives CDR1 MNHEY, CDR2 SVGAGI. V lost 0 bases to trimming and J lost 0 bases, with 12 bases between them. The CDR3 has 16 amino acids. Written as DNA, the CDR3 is TGTGCCAGCAGTTACTCGGGCGGACGGTCCTCCTACGAGCAGTACTTC. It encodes CASSYSGGRSSYEQYF.

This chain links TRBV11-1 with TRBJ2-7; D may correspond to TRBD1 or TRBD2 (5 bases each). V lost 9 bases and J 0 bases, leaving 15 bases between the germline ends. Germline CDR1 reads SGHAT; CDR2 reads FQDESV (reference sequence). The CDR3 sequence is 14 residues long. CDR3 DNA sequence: TGTGCCAGTTCGGGGCGCCGGACCTCCTACGAGCAGTACTTC. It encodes CASSGRRTSYEQYF. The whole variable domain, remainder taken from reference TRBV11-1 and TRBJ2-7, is EAEVAQSPRYKITEKSQAVAFWCDPISGHATLYWYRQILGQGPELLVQFQDESVVDDSQLPKDRFSAERLKGVDSTLKIQPAELGDSAMYLCASSGRRTSYEQYFGPGTRLTVT.

CDR3: CASSTRRVTDTQYF. DNA of the CDR3: TGTGCCAGCAGCACTCGACGAGTAACAGATACGCAGTATTTT. V is TRBV28 and J is TRBJ2-3; D call uncertain. V was clipped by 6 bases and J by 3 bases, with 13 bases between them. Germline loops: CDR1 MDHEN, CDR2 SYDVKM. The CDR3 spans 14 residues.

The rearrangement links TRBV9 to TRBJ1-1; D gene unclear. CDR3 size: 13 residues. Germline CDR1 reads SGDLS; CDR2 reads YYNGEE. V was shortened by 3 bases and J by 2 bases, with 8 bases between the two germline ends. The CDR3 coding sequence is TGTGCCAGCAGCGGCGGAACCAACACTGAAGCTTTCTTT. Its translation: CASSGGTNTEAFF.